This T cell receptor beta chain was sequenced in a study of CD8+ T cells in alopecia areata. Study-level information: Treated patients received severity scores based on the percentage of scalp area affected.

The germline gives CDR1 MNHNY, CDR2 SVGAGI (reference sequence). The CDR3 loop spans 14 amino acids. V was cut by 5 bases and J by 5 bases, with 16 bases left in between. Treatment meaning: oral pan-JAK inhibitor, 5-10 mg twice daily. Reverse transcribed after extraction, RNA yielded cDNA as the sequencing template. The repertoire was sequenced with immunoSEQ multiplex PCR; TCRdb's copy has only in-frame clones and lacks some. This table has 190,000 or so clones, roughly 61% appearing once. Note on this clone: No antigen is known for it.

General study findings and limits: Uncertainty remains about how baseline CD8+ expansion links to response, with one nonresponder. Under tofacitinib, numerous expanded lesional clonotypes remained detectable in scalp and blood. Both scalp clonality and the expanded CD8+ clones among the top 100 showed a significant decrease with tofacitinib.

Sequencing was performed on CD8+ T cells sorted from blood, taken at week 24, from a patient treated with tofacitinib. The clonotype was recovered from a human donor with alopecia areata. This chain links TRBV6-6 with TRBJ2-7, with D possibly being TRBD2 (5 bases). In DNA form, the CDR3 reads TGTGCCAGCAGTAAACAGAGCCCGAGGGACGAGCAGTACTTC. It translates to CASSKQSPRDEQYF.